The 27 T cell receptor beta chains below were found in one sample sequenced in a study of Ad26.COV2.S vaccination and SARS-CoV-2 variants. Treatment of the sample: some 20 received Ad26.COV2.S at low or high dose, single or two shots; about 5 received placebo; per-sample allocation not given. Day 63 after the first vaccine or placebo injection was the time point for sampling. The protocol was immunoSEQ multiplex PCR, while the TCRdb copy is restricted to in-frame clones and leaves out a portion. The table shows approximately 410,000 clones, with approximately 87% occurring only once. This specimen was peripheral blood, taken in a trial of Ad26.COV2.S vaccine versus placebo. Receptors originate from a person between 18 and 59 years old who received the Ad26.COV2.S COVID-19 vaccine or a placebo.

This chain links TRBV6-1 with TRBJ1-1; D remains unclear. The CDR3 extends over 16 amino acids. Per the germline V gene, CDR1 is MNHNS and CDR2 is SASEGT. V dropped 3 bases and J dropped 0 bases, with 14 bases sitting between them. The CDR3 DNA follows: TGTGCCAGCAGTGAGAGGAGTTGGGTGATGAACACTGAAGCTTTCTTT. This translates into CASSERSWVMNTEAFF.

The CDR3 protein is CATSDLPRTHQGTGELFF. CDR3 nucleotide sequence: TGTGCCACCAGTGATCTACCCCGGACACACCAGGGGACCGGGGAGCTGTTTTTT. The gene calls are TRBV24-1 and TRBJ2-2; a possible D gene is TRBD1 (6 bases). This CDR3 has 18 amino acids. In germline, CDR1 is KGHDR, CDR2 SFDVKD. The germline V and J ends were trimmed by 3 bases and 5 bases, with 21 bases remaining between them.

The rearrangement uses TRBV5-1 and TRBJ2-3, with D possibly called TRBD1 or TRBD2 (6 bases each). CDR1 SGHRS and CDR2 YFSETQ come from the germline V gene. The V and J ends lost 2 bases and 3 bases respectively, with 16 bases between them. This CDR3 is 16 amino acids long. In DNA, the CDR3 is TGCGCCAGCAGCTTTATGAGGGGGGACGTGACAGATACGCAGTATTTT. Its translation is CASSFMRGDVTDTQYF.

The rearrangement uses TRBV3-1 (or the pseudogene TRBV3-2) and TRBJ2-3, with D perhaps TRBD1 (6 bases). The CDR3 is 13 amino acids. Trimming removed 8 bases at V and 2 bases at J, with 11 bases between. Per the germline V gene, CDR1 is LGHDT and CDR2 is YNNKEL (reference sequence). CDR3 amino acids: CASQGGDTDTQYF. In nucleotides, the CDR3 is TGTGCCAGCCAAGGGGGAGACACAGATACGCAGTATTTT.

The chain links TRBV7-8 to TRBJ2-7, with D unclear. Trimming removed 3 bases from V and 0 bases from J, with 12 bases in between. This CDR3 has 15 amino acids. From germline, CDR1 is SGHVS and CDR2 FQNEAQ. The CDR3 nucleotides read TGTGCCAGCAGCTTGGTACAGTTCAGCTCCTACGAGCAGTACTTC. Amino acid sequence: CASSLVQFSSYEQYF.

This chain uses TRBV6-5 with TRBJ2-1; the match to TRBD2 covers 15 bases. CDR3 length equals 15 residues. The junction had 4 bases not matched to a gene; V was cut back by 5 bases and J by 8 bases. CDR1 and CDR2 (germline): MNHEY, SVGAGI. CDR3 nucleotide sequence: TGTGCCAGCAGTCGGACTAGCGGGGGGGGACATGAGCAGTTCTTC. Encoded protein: CASSRTSGGGHEQFF.

The rearrangement links TRBV29-1 to TRBJ1-2; 7 positions agree with TRBD1. Trimming at V came to 4 bases and at J to 5 bases, leaving 4 bases not matched to a gene. The V gene's germline CDR1 is SQVTM and CDR2 ANQGSEA. The CDR3 runs 12 residues. DNA of the CDR3: TGCAGCGTTGGAACAGGGGAATATGGCTACACCTTC. Residues: CSVGTGEYGYTF. The full variable domain, in which reference TRBV29-1 and TRBJ1-2 provide the parts outside the CDR3, is SAVISQKPSRDICQRGTSLTIQCQVDSQVTMMFWYRQQPGQSLTLIATANQGSEATYESGFVIDKFPISRPNLTFSTLTVSNMSPEDSSIYLCSVGTGEYGYTFGSGTRLTVV.

The chain carries TRBV10-3 and TRBJ2-1; D is possibly TRBD1 (6 bases). The length of the CDR3 is 12 residues. In germline, CDR1 is ENHRY, CDR2 SYGVKD. V lost 11 bases and J 6 bases, leaving 14 bases between the germline ends. The CDR3 nucleotides read TGTGCCCATTCCCTAGGGGGCAATGAGCAGTTCTTC. It yields the protein CAHSLGGNEQFF.

This rearrangement joins TRBV5-1 to TRBJ1-1; no reliable D call. This CDR3 is built from 13 residues. Germline V gene sequence: CDR1 SGHRS, CDR2 YFSETQ. V was cut by 2 bases and J by 5 bases, with 10 bases left in between. The CDR3 reads CASSLGRGTEAFF. The CDR3 DNA follows: TGCGCCAGCAGCTTAGGTCGCGGTACTGAAGCTTTCTTT.

This chain connects TRBV29-1 to TRBJ1-2; TRBD1 matches 8 bases. The CDR3 is made up of 14 amino acids. V was clipped by 7 bases and J by 0 bases; unmatched bases: 7. The germline gives CDR1 SQVTM, CDR2 ANQGSEA. The CDR3 loop is CSASVDRANYGYTF. CDR3 nucleotide sequence: TGCAGCGCTTCTGTGGACAGGGCTAACTATGGCTACACCTTC.

The chain employs TRBV6-5 and TRBJ1-4, with TRBD1 identical over 9 bases. CDR1 MNHEY and CDR2 SVGAGI come from the germline V gene. CDR3 length equals 14 residues. V was pared by 6 bases and J by 3 bases, with 2 bases of the junction left unmatched. The CDR3 reads CASRRDRANEKLFF. CDR3 nucleotides: TGTGCCAGCAGGCGGGACAGGGCTAATGAAAAACTGTTTTTT.

The chain couples TRBV19 to TRBJ1-2, with a possible D match to TRBD1 (6 bases). CDR1 is LNHDA, CDR2 SQIVND, per germline (reference sequence). Trimming removed 1 base at V and 3 bases at J, with 12 bases between. This CDR3 contains 15 residues. The CDR3, as DNA: TGTGCCAGTAGTATAGCCAGGGGCGCGGACTATGGCTACACCTTC. Its protein is CASSIARGADYGYTF.

The chain recombines TRBV6-5 with TRBJ2-3; 7 nucleotides match TRBD2. Germline CDR1 reads MNHEY; CDR2 reads SVGAGI. This CDR3 spans 13 amino acids. The V and J ends lost 8 bases and 0 bases, in that order; junction bases with no gene match: 2. The CDR3 coding sequence is TGTGCCAGCGGGGGGGGGAGCACAGATACGCAGTATTTT. Amino acids: CASGGGSTDTQYF.

This clone was counted at least ten times. The CDR3 is CASSDSTGGYNEQFF. CDR3 nucleotides: TGTGCCAGCAGTGACTCGACAGGGGGCTACAATGAGCAGTTCTTC. This chain links TRBV6-4 with TRBJ2-1, with 9 nucleotides matching TRBD1. The CDR3 length is 15 residues. Germline CDR1 reads MRHNA; CDR2 reads SNTAGT. Unmatched junction bases numbered 0, after V lost 0 bases and J lost 3 bases.

This chain links TRBV7-2 with TRBJ2-3; 8 bases line up with TRBD1. Unmatched junction bases numbered 2, after V lost 3 bases and J lost 0 bases. This CDR3 has 15 amino acids. CDR1 is SGHTA and CDR2 is FQGNSA in the germline V gene. CDR3 nucleotides: TGTGCCAGCAGCTTCGGACAGGGTAGCACAGATACGCAGTATTTT. It specifies CASSFGQGSTDTQYF.

The rearrangement links TRBV29-1 to TRBJ2-7; 11 bases map to TRBD2. The CDR3 runs 14 residues. Germline-derived CDR1 and CDR2 are SQVTM and ANQGSEA. The J segment lost 0 bases and the V segment lost 7 bases, leaving 5 bases of the junction unmatched. The CDR3 region is CSGMTSGDSYEQYF. The CDR3 DNA sequence: TGCAGCGGGATGACTAGCGGGGACTCCTACGAGCAGTACTTC.

The chain combines TRBV30 with TRBJ2-7, with 9 bases identical to TRBD1. This CDR3 region has 14 residues. J lost 2 bases, V lost 2 bases, and 4 bases had no gene match. The V gene's germline CDR1 is GTSNPN and CDR2 SVGIG (reference sequence). This CDR3 reads CAWSTGGAAYEQYF. CDR3 bases: TGTGCCTGGAGTACAGGGGGCGCAGCCTACGAGCAGTACTTC. The whole variable domain, filled in from reference TRBV30 and TRBJ2-7, reads SQTIHQWPATLVQPVGSPLSLECTVEGTSNPNLYWYRQAAGRGLQLLFYSVGIGQISSEVPQNLSASRPQDRQFILSSKKLLLSDSGFYLCAWSTGGAAYEQYFGPGTRLTVT.

This sequence joins TRBV13 and TRBJ2-1; a weak D match, TRBD1 (6 bases). This CDR3 is built from 13 residues. V was trimmed by 3 bases and J by 9 bases, leaving 12 bases between them. Germline lookup yields CDR1 PRHDT and CDR2 FYEKMQ (reference sequence). The CDR3 DNA sequence: TGTGCCAGCAGCTTGGCTAGCAGGGGTGAGCAGTTCTTC. It encodes CASSLASRGEQFF.

The rearrangement uses TRBV24-1 and TRBJ2-4, with TRBD1 identical over 8 bases. Germline V gives CDR1 KGHDR, CDR2 SFDVKD. This CDR3 is built from 15 residues. V lost 6 bases to trimming and J lost 1 base; unmatched junction nucleotides: 4. CDR3 protein: CATSRTGRAKNIQYF. For the CDR3, the DNA is TGTGCCACCAGTCGGACAGGGAGGGCCAAAAACATTCAGTACTTC.

This chain uses TRBV6-6 with TRBJ2-5; tentatively, D is TRBD2 (7 bases). The CDR3 has 15 amino acids. CDR1 MNHNY and CDR2 SVGAGI come from the germline V gene (reference sequence). Trimming took off 7 bases at V and 5 bases at J, with 20 bases between the two ends. The DNA for the CDR3 is TGTGCCAGCACCCCCCGGGGGGCGGCTGGTGAGACCCAGTACTTC. As protein: CASTPRGAAGETQYF.

The chain combines TRBV6-5 with TRBJ2-5; 8 bases are shared with TRBD2. In germline, CDR1 is MNHEY, CDR2 SVGAGI. The CDR3 contains 15 residues. The V segment lost 0 bases and the J segment 4 bases; nucleotides outside the gene matches: 4. The CDR3 here is CASSYSRRGVETQYF. For the CDR3, the DNA is TGTGCCAGCAGTTACTCAAGGCGGGGGGTAGAGACCCAGTACTTC.

The chain links TRBV11-2 to TRBJ2-2; D is tentatively TRBD1 or TRBD2 (5 bases each). The germline V gene encodes CDR1 SGHAT and CDR2 FQNNGV. This CDR3 comprises 16 residues. V was cut by 5 bases and J by 3 bases, with 16 bases left in between. The CDR3 DNA follows: TGTGCCAGCAGCCTGAGGGGAGCGGAGGACACCGGGGAGCTGTTTTTT. It translates to CASSLRGAEDTGELFF.

The chain has TRBV11-2 and TRBJ1-5; D not certain. CDR3 length: 13 amino acids. Germline CDR1 is SGHAT and CDR2 is FQNNGV. Trimming took 1 base from V and 4 from J, leaving 5 bases between them. DNA for the CDR3: TGTGCCAGCAGCTTAGGGGAAAATCAGCCCCAGCATTTT. Residues: CASSLGENQPQHF.

This chain links TRBV6-5 with TRBJ2-7; 11 nucleotides agree with TRBD1. Germline trimming cut 9 bases from V and 1 base from J; bases unmatched to any gene: 2. This CDR3 has 13 residues. Germline V gene lookup returns CDR1 MNHEY and CDR2 SVGAGI. DNA of the CDR3: TGTGCCAGTTGGGACAGGGGGTCCTACGAGCAGTACTTC. This encodes CASWDRGSYEQYF.

This sequence joins TRBV5-8 and TRBJ1-6, with D hard to call. CDR3 length equals 15 residues. V lost 1 base, J lost 4 bases, and 9 bases lay in between. CDR1 is SGHTS, CDR2 YDEGEE, per germline. The CDR3 region is CASSLNGRYNSPLHF. The CDR3 DNA reads as TGTGCCAGCAGCTTGAACGGACGGTATAATTCACCCCTCCACTTT. The variable domain in full, with the rest retrieved from reference TRBV5-8 and TRBJ1-6, is EAGVTQSPTHLIKTRGQQATLRCSPISGHTSVYWYQQALGLGLQFLLWYDEGEERNRGNFPPRFSGRQFPNYSSELNVNALELEDSALYLCASSLNGRYNSPLHFGNGTRLTVT.

The table lists this clone with a count of one. In DNA form, the CDR3 reads TGTGCCAGCAGACCCCGGGAACAGGATACGCAGTATTTT. Its protein is CASRPREQDTQYF. This chain uses TRBV12-3 or TRBV12-4 with TRBJ2-3; D might be TRBD2 (5 bases). V was cut by 6 bases and J by 6 bases, with 13 bases left in between. The CDR3 is made up of 13 amino acids.

This chain links TRBV6-5 with TRBJ1-1; D uncertain. Germline V CDR1 and CDR2: MNHEY, SVGAGI. V was cut by 8 bases and J by 12 bases, with 16 bases left in between. The CDR3 spans 11 residues. The CDR3 sequence: CASGAQRDTFF. DNA for the CDR3: TGTGCCAGCGGAGCCCAGAGAGACACTTTCTTT.